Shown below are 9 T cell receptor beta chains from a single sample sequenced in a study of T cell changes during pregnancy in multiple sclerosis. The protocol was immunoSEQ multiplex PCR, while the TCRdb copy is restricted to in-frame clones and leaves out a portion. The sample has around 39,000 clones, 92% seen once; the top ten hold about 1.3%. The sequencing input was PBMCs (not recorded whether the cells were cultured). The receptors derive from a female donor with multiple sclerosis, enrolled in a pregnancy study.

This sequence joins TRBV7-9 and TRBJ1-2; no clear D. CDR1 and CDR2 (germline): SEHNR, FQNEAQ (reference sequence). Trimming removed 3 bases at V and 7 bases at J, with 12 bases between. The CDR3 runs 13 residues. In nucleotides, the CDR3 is TGTGCCAGCAGCTTTGGGTCGCAGCTTGGCTACACCTTC. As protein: CASSFGSQLGYTF.

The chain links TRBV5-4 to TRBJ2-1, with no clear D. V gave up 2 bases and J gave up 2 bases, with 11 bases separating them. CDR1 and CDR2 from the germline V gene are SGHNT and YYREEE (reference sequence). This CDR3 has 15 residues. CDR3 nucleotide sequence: TGTGCCAGCAGCTTAGGGCAGGCGGCCTACAATGAGCAGTTCTTC. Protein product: CASSLGQAAYNEQFF.

CDR3 nucleotides: TGTGCCAGCCTGTTCAGGAGGACCTCCTACGAGCAGTACTTC. Encoded protein: CASLFRRTSYEQYF. The rearrangement joins TRBV2 to TRBJ2-7; the D gene is possibly TRBD2 (5 bases). V gave up 8 bases and J gave up 0 bases, with 14 bases separating them. Germline-derived CDR1 and CDR2 are SNHLY and FYNNEI. CDR3 length: 14 residues.

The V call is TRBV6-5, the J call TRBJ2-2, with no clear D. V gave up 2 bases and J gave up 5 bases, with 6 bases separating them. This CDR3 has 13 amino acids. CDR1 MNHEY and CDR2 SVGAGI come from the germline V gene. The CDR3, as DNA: TGTGCCAGCAGTTACGACCCAACCGGGGAGCTGTTTTTT. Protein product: CASSYDPTGELFF.

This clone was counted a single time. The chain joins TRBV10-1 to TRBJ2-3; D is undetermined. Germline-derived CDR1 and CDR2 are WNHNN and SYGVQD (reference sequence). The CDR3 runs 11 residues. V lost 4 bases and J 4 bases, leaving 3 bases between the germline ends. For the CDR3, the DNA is TGCGCCAGCAGTGGCCCAGATACGCAGTATTTT. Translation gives CASSGPDTQYF.

The CDR3 DNA reads TGTGCCAGCACCATAGGGGACACCGGGGAGCTGTTTTTT. It yields the protein CASTIGDTGELFF. The chain employs TRBV6-1 and TRBJ2-2; D may be TRBD1 (5 bases). Germline loops: CDR1 MNHNS, CDR2 SASEGT. This CDR3 spans 13 amino acids. V was cut by 7 bases and J by 3 bases, with 9 bases left in between.

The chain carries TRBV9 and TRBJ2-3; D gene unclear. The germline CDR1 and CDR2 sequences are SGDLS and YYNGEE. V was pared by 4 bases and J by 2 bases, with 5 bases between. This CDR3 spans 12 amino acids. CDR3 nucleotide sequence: TGTGCCAGCAGCCCTTACACAGATACGCAGTATTTT. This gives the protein CASSPYTDTQYF.

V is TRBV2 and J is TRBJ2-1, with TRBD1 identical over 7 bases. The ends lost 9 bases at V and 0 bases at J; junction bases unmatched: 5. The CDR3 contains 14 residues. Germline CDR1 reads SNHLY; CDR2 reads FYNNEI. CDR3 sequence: CASGGQHSYNEQFF. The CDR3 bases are TGTGCCAGTGGGGGACAGCACTCCTACAATGAGCAGTTCTTC.

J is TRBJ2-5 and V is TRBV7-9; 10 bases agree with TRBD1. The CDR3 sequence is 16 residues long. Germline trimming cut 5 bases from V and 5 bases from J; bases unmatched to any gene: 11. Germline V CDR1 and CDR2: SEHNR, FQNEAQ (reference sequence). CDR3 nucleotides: TGTGCCAGCAGCCGCGCCGACAGGGGGCAGTCGGAGACCCAGTACTTC. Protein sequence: CASSRADRGQSETQYF.